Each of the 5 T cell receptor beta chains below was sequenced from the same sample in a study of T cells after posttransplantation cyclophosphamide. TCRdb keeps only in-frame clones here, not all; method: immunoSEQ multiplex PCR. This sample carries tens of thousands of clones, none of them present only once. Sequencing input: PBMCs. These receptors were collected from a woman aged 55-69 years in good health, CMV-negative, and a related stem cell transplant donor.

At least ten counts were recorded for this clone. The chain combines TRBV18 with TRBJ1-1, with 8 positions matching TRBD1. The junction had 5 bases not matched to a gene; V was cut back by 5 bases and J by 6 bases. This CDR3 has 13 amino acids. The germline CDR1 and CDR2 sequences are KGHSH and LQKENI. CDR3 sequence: CASSAQGVAEAFF. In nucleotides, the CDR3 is TGTGCCAGCTCAGCACAGGGGGTCGCTGAAGCTTTCTTT.

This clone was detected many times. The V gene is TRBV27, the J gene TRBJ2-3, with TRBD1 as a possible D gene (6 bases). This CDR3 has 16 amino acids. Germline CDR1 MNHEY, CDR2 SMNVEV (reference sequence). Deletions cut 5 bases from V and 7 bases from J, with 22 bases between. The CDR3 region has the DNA TGTGCCAGCAGTCAACTGGGGACAATAGGGAGAAATACGCAGTATTTT. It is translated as CASSQLGTIGRNTQYF.

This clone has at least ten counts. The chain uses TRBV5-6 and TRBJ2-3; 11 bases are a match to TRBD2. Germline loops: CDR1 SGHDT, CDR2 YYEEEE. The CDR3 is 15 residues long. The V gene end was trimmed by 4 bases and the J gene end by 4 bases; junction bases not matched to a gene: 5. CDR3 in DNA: TGTGCCAGCAGCCAGACTAGCGGGGCCCCAGATACGCAGTATTTT. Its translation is CASSQTSGAPDTQYF. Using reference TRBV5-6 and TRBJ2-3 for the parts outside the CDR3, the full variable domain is DAGVTQSPTHLIKTRGQQVTLRCSPKSGHDTVSWYQQALGQGPQFIFQYYEEEERQRGNFPDRFSGHQFPNYSSELNVNALLLGDSALYLCASSQTSGAPDTQYFGPGTRLTVL.

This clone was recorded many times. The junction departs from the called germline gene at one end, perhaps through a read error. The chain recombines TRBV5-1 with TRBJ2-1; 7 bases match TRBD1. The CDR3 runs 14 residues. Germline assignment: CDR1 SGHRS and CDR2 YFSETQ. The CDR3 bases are TGCGCCAGCGGGACAGTCGAGGCTAACAATGGGCAGTTCTTC. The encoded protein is CASGTVEANNGQFF.

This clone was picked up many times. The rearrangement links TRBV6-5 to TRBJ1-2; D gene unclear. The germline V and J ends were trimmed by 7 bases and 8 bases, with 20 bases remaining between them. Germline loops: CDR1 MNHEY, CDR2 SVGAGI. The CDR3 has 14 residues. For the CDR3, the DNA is TGTGCCAGCACCCCCTCCGGTCACCTCGGGGGCTACACCTTC. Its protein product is CASTPSGHLGGYTF.